Listed below are T cell receptor beta chains from one sample, sequenced in a study of control samples from healthy donors and cancer patients. Using immunoSEQ multiplex PCR, the repertoire was profiled, and TCRdb retains in-frame clones only, with some absent. This table has about 160,000 clones, 90% to 95% appearing once. The sequencing input was blood. The receptors were gathered from a woman between 40 and 55 years old in good health. Each CDR3 is given with its conserved first and last residue. A D gene is named only where the DNA matches it firmly. Clone size is given for some rows only: seen once, a few or many times, or a class if the clone is expanded.

abundance: .
v_gene: TRBV7-2
j_gene: TRBJ2-1
d_gene: .
CDR3nt: TGTGCCAGCACTGGGATTATAGCGTTTGAGCAGTTCTTC
CDR3aa: CASTGIIAFEQFF

abundance: .
v_gene: TRBV7-2
j_gene: TRBJ1-2
d_gene: .
CDR3nt: TGTGCCAGCAGCTTAGGGCAGGGGAGTCGCTACACCTTC
CDR3aa: CASSLGQGSRYTF

abundance: .
v_gene: TRBV4-1
j_gene: TRBJ2-1
d_gene: TRBD2
CDR3nt: TGCGCCAGCAGCTCTCATTTCTCGACGGGGGGTCGAGAGCAGTTCTTC
CDR3aa: CASSSHFSTGGREQFF

abundance: .
v_gene: TRBV19
j_gene: TRBJ1-4
d_gene: .
CDR3nt: TGTGCCAGTAGTCTGACAGCCCAAAATGAAAAACTGTTTTTT
CDR3aa: CASSLTAQNEKLFF

abundance: .
v_gene: TRBV29-1
j_gene: TRBJ2-5
d_gene: TRBD1
CDR3nt: TGCAGCGCCCCTGGGGACAGTTGGGAGACCCAGTACTTC
CDR3aa: CSAPGDSWETQYF

abundance: once
v_gene: TRBV19
j_gene: TRBJ2-1
d_gene: .
CDR3nt: TGTGCCAGTAGTATAGGGTCGGATGAGCAGTTCTTC
CDR3aa: CASSIGSDEQFF

abundance: .
v_gene: TRBV19
j_gene: TRBJ2-1
d_gene: .
CDR3nt: TGTGCCAGTAGGCCCCCGGGGACTGTCAATGAGCAGTTCTTC
CDR3aa: CASRPPGTVNEQFF

abundance: .
v_gene: TRBV12-5
j_gene: TRBJ1-1
d_gene: .
CDR3nt: TGTGCTAGTGGTTTGGTACGGGGGCCAAACACTGAAGCTTTCTTT
CDR3aa: CASGLVRGPNTEAFF

abundance: .
v_gene: TRBV7-8
j_gene: TRBJ1-3
d_gene: .
CDR3nt: TGTGCCAGCAGCCCGCCGGGTTCTGGCACCATATATTTT
CDR3aa: CASSPPGSGTIYF

abundance: .
v_gene: TRBV6-5
j_gene: TRBJ2-7
d_gene: TRBD1
CDR3nt: TGTGCCAGCAGTCCCGACAGGGAGTCCTACGAGCAGTACTTC
CDR3aa: CASSPDRESYEQYF

abundance: .
v_gene: TRBV10-1
j_gene: TRBJ1-3
d_gene: .
CDR3nt: TGCGCCAGCAGTGACCCCCCTGGAAACACCATATATTTT
CDR3aa: CASSDPPGNTIYF

abundance: .
v_gene: TRBV18
j_gene: TRBJ2-1
d_gene: TRBD1
CDR3nt: TGTGCCAGCTCACTAAAGGGGGCCTATTTATCCTACAATGAGCAGTTCTTC
CDR3aa: CASSLKGAYLSYNEQFF

abundance: .
v_gene: TRBV13
j_gene: TRBJ1-3
d_gene: .
CDR3nt: TGTGCCAGCAGCTTAAGCTCTGGAAACACCATATATTTT
CDR3aa: CASSLSSGNTIYF

abundance: .
v_gene: TRBV7-2
j_gene: TRBJ1-4
d_gene: TRBD1
CDR3nt: TGTGCCAGCAGCCCCCCCGGGACAGGGTATGAAAAACTGTTTTTT
CDR3aa: CASSPPGTGYEKLFF

abundance: .
v_gene: TRBV27
j_gene: TRBJ2-1
d_gene: .
CDR3nt: TGTGCCAGCGGCGCGCGGGGTGAGCAGTTCTTC
CDR3aa: CASGARGEQFF

abundance: .
v_gene: TRBV6-5
j_gene: TRBJ1-2
d_gene: .
CDR3nt: TGTGCCAGCAGACTCACCGGGACGGCCTATGGCTACACCTTC
CDR3aa: CASRLTGTAYGYTF

abundance: .
v_gene: TRBV5-4
j_gene: TRBJ1-1
d_gene: .
CDR3nt: TGTGCCAGCAGCCAACGTTCAGGGAGGAACACTGAAGCTTTCTTT
CDR3aa: CASSQRSGRNTEAFF

abundance: .
v_gene: TRBV7-9
j_gene: TRBJ2-1
d_gene: .
CDR3nt: TGTGCCAGCGGTACTAACGGATGGGGTCATCGTGAGCAGTTCTTC
CDR3aa: CASGTNGWGHREQFF

abundance: once
v_gene: TRBV6-2/TRBV6-3
j_gene: TRBJ1-4
d_gene: TRBD1
CDR3nt: TGTGCCAGCAGTTACTCGACAGGGGCCGATGGTGAAAAACTGTTTTTT
CDR3aa: CASSYSTGADGEKLFF

abundance: .
v_gene: TRBV5-1
j_gene: TRBJ1-3
d_gene: .
CDR3nt: TGCGCCAGCAGCCGTTCGACAGGCAACTCTGGAAACACCATATATTTT
CDR3aa: CASSRSTGNSGNTIYF